This T cell receptor beta chain was sequenced for a study of T-cell memory formation after mild COVID-19. The CDR3 is 12 residues long. V was trimmed by 5 bases and J by 9 bases, leaving 11 bases between them. The germline CDR1 and CDR2 sequences are SGHTA and FQGNSA. TCRdb independently ran MiXCR on the 5' RACE reads; one entry per CDR3 protein. This sample has 550,000 to 600,000 distinct CDR3 sequences, with 20% to 25% found just once. As concerns this clonotype: Its antigen is as yet unknown.

Study-wide points: Day 15 to 85 contractors were CD4/CD8 balanced; later expanders leaned CD4+.

The TCR sequence derives from an adult woman who had mild COVID-19 (a few samples of this study predate the infection). Cell type and time point are not known. The chain joins TRBV7-2 to TRBJ2-1; D not resolved. Sequenced material: PBMCs or a T cell subset sorted from them (not recorded which). The CDR3 region has the DNA TGTGCCAGCAGCCCGGACGTTGGTGAGCAGTTCTTC. It encodes CASSPDVGEQFF.